The rows below give T cell receptor beta chains drawn from one sample of a study of blood T cell repertoires in COVID-19. TCRdb's table, derived via immunoSEQ multiplex PCR, lists solely in-frame clones and lacks some. Among 200,000 to 300,000 clones listed, just under 85% were seen once. Sequenced input: peripheral blood. The receptors were sampled from a woman aged 80 or over with acute or convalescent COVID-19. The CDR3 runs from the conserved cysteine through the conserved F or W. A D gene is named only where the DNA matches it firmly. Some rows mark clone size as missing; the rest say once, few, many or name a class of expanded clone.

v_gene: TRBV23-1
j_gene: TRBJ1-5
d_gene: -
len: 12
abundance: -
CDR3aa: CASSQSRKPQHF
CDR3nt: TGCGCCAGCAGTCAATCGCGGAAGCCCCAGCATTTT

v_gene: TRBV4-2
j_gene: TRBJ2-2
d_gene: TRBD1
len: 14
abundance: few
CDR3aa: CASSQWTGHRELFF
CDR3nt: TGTGCCAGCAGCCAATGGACAGGTCACCGGGAGCTGTTTTTT

v_gene: TRBV4-3
j_gene: TRBJ1-1
d_gene: -
len: 15
abundance: few
CDR3aa: CASSQSVQGYTEAFF
CDR3nt: TGCGCCAGCAGCCAATCAGTACAGGGTTACACTGAAGCTTTCTTT

v_gene: TRBV14
j_gene: TRBJ2-2
d_gene: TRBD2
len: 19
abundance: -
CDR3aa: CASSQDARLAGVNTGELFF
CDR3nt: TGTGCCAGCAGCCAAGATGCCAGACTAGCGGGGGTGAACACCGGGGAGCTGTTTTTT

v_gene: TRBV5-1
j_gene: TRBJ2-3
d_gene: TRBD1
len: 15
abundance: -
CDR3aa: CASSSSQGAADTQYF
CDR3nt: TGCGCCAGCAGCTCTTCACAGGGGGCGGCAGATACGCAGTATTTT

v_gene: TRBV5-1
j_gene: TRBJ1-2
d_gene: -
len: 12
abundance: -
CDR3aa: CASGQEGIGYTF
CDR3nt: TGCGCCAGCGGCCAGGAAGGAATTGGCTACACCTTC

v_gene: TRBV6-5
j_gene: TRBJ2-5
d_gene: -
len: 16
abundance: -
CDR3aa: CASSYSRASLQETQYF
CDR3nt: TGTGCCAGCAGTTACTCGAGGGCTAGTTTGCAAGAGACCCAGTACTTC

v_gene: TRBV6-1
j_gene: TRBJ1-3
d_gene: TRBD1
len: 16
abundance: -
CDR3aa: CASSGGQLSSGNTIYF
CDR3nt: TGTGCCAGCAGTGGGGGACAGTTGAGCTCTGGAAACACCATATATTTT

v_gene: TRBV6-5
j_gene: TRBJ1-4
d_gene: TRBD1
len: 14
abundance: -
CDR3aa: CASMKDRAVEKLFF
CDR3nt: TGTGCCAGCATGAAAGACAGGGCGGTGGAAAAACTGTTTTTT

v_gene: TRBV7-9
j_gene: TRBJ1-6
d_gene: TRBD1
len: 15
abundance: -
CDR3aa: CASSSTGTGNSPLHF
CDR3nt: TGTGCCAGCAGCTCCACCGGGACAGGGAATTCACCCCTCCACTTT

v_gene: TRBV18
j_gene: TRBJ1-2
d_gene: TRBD1
len: 15
abundance: once
CDR3aa: CASSPPSRDRNGYTF
CDR3nt: TGTGCCAGCTCACCACCGTCCCGGGACAGAAATGGCTACACCTTC

v_gene: TRBV29-1
j_gene: TRBJ2-3
d_gene: -
len: 16
abundance: -
CDR3aa: CSVEGVQGLNTDTQYF
CDR3nt: TGCAGCGTTGAAGGAGTTCAGGGTCTAAACACAGATACGCAGTATTTT

v_gene: TRBV21-1
j_gene: TRBJ2-6
d_gene: -
len: 19
abundance: -
CDR3aa: CASSKTSGQMSSGANVLTF
CDR3nt: TGTGCCAGCAGCAAGACTTCGGGACAGATGAGCTCTGGGGCCAACGTCCTGACTTTC

v_gene: TRBV28
j_gene: TRBJ2-7
d_gene: -
len: 12
abundance: -
CDR3aa: CASTSGSYEQYF
CDR3nt: TGTGCCAGCACTTCGGGCTCCTACGAGCAGTACTTC

v_gene: TRBV5-8
j_gene: TRBJ1-2
d_gene: -
len: 13
abundance: -
CDR3aa: CASSLFQGPGYTF
CDR3nt: TGTGCCAGCAGCTTGTTTCAGGGGCCTGGCTACACCTTC

v_gene: TRBV7-2
j_gene: TRBJ1-2
d_gene: -
len: 16
abundance: few
CDR3aa: CASSLAADRSAYGYTF
CDR3nt: TGTGCCAGCAGCTTAGCTGCGGACAGATCCGCCTATGGCTACACCTTC

v_gene: TRBV5-6
j_gene: TRBJ1-1
d_gene: TRBD1
len: 16
abundance: -
CDR3aa: CASSLDRGYVDTEAFF
CDR3nt: TGTGCCAGCAGCTTGGACAGGGGATATGTGGACACTGAAGCTTTCTTT

v_gene: TRBV7-3
j_gene: TRBJ2-3
d_gene: -
len: 16
abundance: -
CDR3aa: CASSLRGPPYTDTQYF
CDR3nt: TGTGCCAGCAGCTTAAGGGGGCCGCCCTACACAGATACGCAGTATTTT

v_gene: TRBV7-6
j_gene: TRBJ1-1
d_gene: -
len: 13
abundance: -
CDR3aa: CASSQLANTEAFF
CDR3nt: TGTGCCAGCAGCCAACTTGCGAACACTGAAGCTTTCTTT

v_gene: TRBV5-8
j_gene: TRBJ2-7
d_gene: TRBD2
len: 15
abundance: -
CDR3aa: CASSLGASGGREQYF
CDR3nt: TGTGCCAGCAGCTTGGGGGCTAGCGGGGGCCGCGAGCAGTACTTC

v_gene: TRBV19
j_gene: TRBJ1-2
d_gene: TRBD1
len: 14
abundance: -
CDR3aa: CASTTTGSGYGYTF
CDR3nt: TGTGCCAGTACCACGACAGGGTCCGGCTATGGCTACACCTTC

v_gene: TRBV18
j_gene: TRBJ2-1
d_gene: TRBD1
len: 15
abundance: -
CDR3aa: CASSSGTTGLNEQFF
CDR3nt: TGTGCCAGCTCCTCAGGAACGACAGGGCTCAATGAGCAGTTCTTC

v_gene: TRBV7-3
j_gene: TRBJ1-1
d_gene: -
len: 13
abundance: -
CDR3aa: CASRRQENTEAFF
CDR3nt: TGTGCCAGCAGGCGACAGGAGAACACTGAAGCTTTCTTT

v_gene: TRBV6-1
j_gene: TRBJ1-6
d_gene: TRBD1
len: 18
abundance: -
CDR3aa: CASSGPGQGSSYNSPLHF
CDR3nt: TGTGCCAGCAGTGGACCGGGACAGGGGAGCTCCTATAATTCACCCCTCCACTTT

v_gene: TRBV7-6
j_gene: TRBJ1-4
d_gene: TRBD1
len: 20
abundance: -
CDR3aa: CASSTDPGQGGRRANEKLFF
CDR3nt: TGTGCCAGCAGCACGGACCCGGGACAGGGAGGTCGCAGGGCTAATGAAAAACTGTTTTTT

v_gene: TRBV7-9
j_gene: TRBJ2-1
d_gene: -
len: 13
abundance: -
CDR3aa: CASSLDGRNEQFF
CDR3nt: TGTGCCAGCAGCTTAGATGGGAGGAATGAGCAGTTCTTC

v_gene: TRBV5-1
j_gene: TRBJ1-1
d_gene: TRBD1
len: 16
abundance: -
CDR3aa: CASSFGTGATNTEAFF
CDR3nt: TGCGCCAGCAGCTTCGGGACAGGGGCAACGAACACTGAAGCTTTCTTT

v_gene: TRBV5-1
j_gene: TRBJ2-7
d_gene: TRBD1
len: 14
abundance: -
CDR3aa: CASSAGQGGYEQYF
CDR3nt: TGCGCCAGCAGCGCCGGACAGGGGGGCTACGAGCAGTACTTC

v_gene: TRBV5-4
j_gene: TRBJ2-1
d_gene: TRBD2
len: 16
abundance: -
CDR3aa: CASSSGVAGNYNEQFF
CDR3nt: TGTGCCAGCAGCTCGGGCGTAGCGGGAAACTACAATGAGCAGTTCTTC

v_gene: TRBV5-4
j_gene: TRBJ1-3
d_gene: -
len: 14
abundance: -
CDR3aa: CASSWVGTQNTIYF
CDR3nt: TGTGCCAGCAGCTGGGTGGGGACACAAAACACCATATATTTT

v_gene: TRBV5-5
j_gene: TRBJ2-5
d_gene: TRBD2
len: 17
abundance: -
CDR3aa: CASSPVGSGRVQETQYF
CDR3nt: TGTGCCAGCAGTCCCGTTGGTAGCGGGAGAGTTCAAGAGACCCAGTACTTC

v_gene: TRBV2
j_gene: TRBJ2-4
d_gene: TRBD2
len: 16
abundance: -
CDR3aa: CASSGPSGGASNIQYF
CDR3nt: TGTGCCAGCAGTGGTCCTAGCGGGGGGGCGTCCAACATTCAGTACTTC

v_gene: TRBV7-6
j_gene: TRBJ2-5
d_gene: -
len: 13
abundance: -
CDR3aa: CATQGRDQETQYF
CDR3nt: TGTGCCACCCAGGGCCGGGACCAAGAGACCCAGTACTTC

v_gene: TRBV18
j_gene: TRBJ1-3
d_gene: -
len: 15
abundance: -
CDR3aa: CASSPTYSSGNTIYF
CDR3nt: TGTGCCAGCTCACCGACTTACTCCTCTGGAAACACCATATATTTT

v_gene: TRBV5-6
j_gene: TRBJ2-1
d_gene: TRBD2
len: 15
abundance: few
CDR3aa: CASSASGGAHNEQFF
CDR3nt: TGTGCCAGCAGCGCTAGCGGGGGGGCACACAATGAGCAGTTCTTC

v_gene: TRBV7-2
j_gene: TRBJ1-1
d_gene: -
len: 13
abundance: -
CDR3aa: CASSPGVFRQAFF
CDR3nt: TGTGCCAGCAGTCCAGGGGTCTTCCGCCAAGCTTTCTTT

v_gene: TRBV19
j_gene: TRBJ2-2
d_gene: TRBD1
len: 16
abundance: -
CDR3aa: CASSVRDRGFAGELFF
CDR3nt: TGTGCCAGTAGTGTACGGGACAGGGGGTTCGCCGGGGAGCTGTTTTTT

v_gene: TRBV4-1
j_gene: TRBJ1-6
d_gene: TRBD1
len: 16
abundance: -
CDR3aa: CASSQTIRGNNSPLHF
CDR3nt: TGCGCCAGCAGCCAAACGATCAGGGGGAATAATTCACCCCTCCACTTT

v_gene: TRBV9
j_gene: TRBJ2-1
d_gene: TRBD2
len: 15
abundance: -
CDR3aa: CASSVLAGVTHEQFF
CDR3nt: TGTGCCAGCAGCGTCCTAGCGGGAGTTACCCATGAGCAGTTCTTC

v_gene: TRBV7-6
j_gene: TRBJ2-2
d_gene: -
len: 15
abundance: -
CDR3aa: CASSNRIANTGELFF
CDR3nt: TGTGCCAGCAGTAACAGGATTGCGAACACCGGGGAGCTGTTTTTT

v_gene: TRBV5-1
j_gene: TRBJ1-1
d_gene: -
len: 14
abundance: -
CDR3aa: CASYAGSMNTEAFF
CDR3nt: TGCGCCAGCTACGCAGGGTCCATGAACACTGAAGCTTTCTTT

v_gene: TRBV7-2
j_gene: TRBJ2-1
d_gene: -
len: 13
abundance: once
CDR3aa: CASSLAPNSEQFF
CDR3nt: TGTGCCAGCAGCTTAGCCCCGAACAGTGAGCAGTTCTTC

v_gene: TRBV7-2
j_gene: TRBJ2-2
d_gene: -
len: 14
abundance: -
CDR3aa: CASSLGGPTGELFF
CDR3nt: TGTGCCAGCAGCTTAGGAGGCCCCACCGGGGAGCTGTTTTTT

v_gene: TRBV27
j_gene: TRBJ1-3
d_gene: TRBD1
len: 16
abundance: few
CDR3aa: CASSLRGTGSGNTIYF
CDR3nt: TGTGCCAGCAGTTTAAGGGGGACAGGGTCTGGAAACACCATATATTTT

v_gene: TRBV6-4
j_gene: TRBJ2-1
d_gene: TRBD2
len: 15
abundance: -
CDR3aa: CASRRTSGGWNEQFF
CDR3nt: TGTGCCAGCAGGCGGACTAGCGGGGGTTGGAATGAGCAGTTCTTC

v_gene: TRBV7-2
j_gene: TRBJ2-3
d_gene: TRBD2
len: 17
abundance: few
CDR3aa: CASSFLAGGPNTDTQYF
CDR3nt: TGTGCCAGCAGTTTCCTAGCGGGTGGTCCTAATACAGATACGCAGTATTTT

v_gene: TRBV7-2
j_gene: TRBJ1-4
d_gene: TRBD1
len: 17
abundance: -
CDR3aa: CASSLSRHRGTNEKLFF
CDR3nt: TGTGCCAGCAGCTTAAGTCGGCACAGGGGGACTAATGAAAAACTGTTTTTT

v_gene: TRBV2
j_gene: TRBJ1-2
d_gene: -
len: 15
abundance: -
CDR3aa: CASSLITDDDYGYTF
CDR3nt: TGTGCCAGCAGTTTGATAACAGACGATGACTATGGCTACACCTTC

v_gene: TRBV20-1
j_gene: TRBJ2-1
d_gene: TRBD2
len: 13
abundance: -
CDR3aa: CSASSGTYNEQFF
CDR3nt: TGCAGTGCTAGTAGCGGGACTTACAATGAGCAGTTCTTC

v_gene: TRBV18
j_gene: TRBJ2-2
d_gene: TRBD1
len: 15
abundance: -
CDR3aa: CASSPTGIETGELFF
CDR3nt: TGTGCCAGCTCCCCGACAGGGATTGAAACCGGGGAGCTGTTTTTT

v_gene: TRBV29-1
j_gene: TRBJ1-1
d_gene: TRBD1
len: 17
abundance: -
CDR3aa: CSVESWGTGRLVPEAFF
CDR3nt: TGCAGCGTTGAATCATGGGGGACAGGGAGGTTGGTTCCTGAAGCTTTCTTT